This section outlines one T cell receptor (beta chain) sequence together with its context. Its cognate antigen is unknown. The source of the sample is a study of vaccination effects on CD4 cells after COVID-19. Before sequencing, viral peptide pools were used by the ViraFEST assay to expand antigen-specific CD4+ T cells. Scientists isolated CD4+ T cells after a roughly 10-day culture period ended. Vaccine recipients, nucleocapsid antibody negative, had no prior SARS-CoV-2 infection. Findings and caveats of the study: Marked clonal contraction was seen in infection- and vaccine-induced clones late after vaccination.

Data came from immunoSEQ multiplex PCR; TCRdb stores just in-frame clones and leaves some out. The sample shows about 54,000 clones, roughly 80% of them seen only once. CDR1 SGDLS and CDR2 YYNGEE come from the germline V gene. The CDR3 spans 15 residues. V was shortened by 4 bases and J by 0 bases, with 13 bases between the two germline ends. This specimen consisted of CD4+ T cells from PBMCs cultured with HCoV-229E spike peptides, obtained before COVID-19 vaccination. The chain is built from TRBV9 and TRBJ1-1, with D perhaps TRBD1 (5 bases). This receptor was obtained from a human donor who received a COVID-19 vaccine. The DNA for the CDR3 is TGTGCCAGCAGCTCAGGAGCAGGGATGAACACTGAAGCTTTCTTT. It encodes CASSSGAGMNTEAFF. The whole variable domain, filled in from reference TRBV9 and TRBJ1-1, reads DSGVTQTPKHLITATGQRVTLRCSPRSGDLSVYWYQQSLDQGLQFLIQYYNGEERAKGNILERFSAQQFPDLHSELNLSSLELGDSALYFCASSSGAGMNTEAFFGQGTRLTVV.